Included here is one T cell receptor beta chain sequence, with context. Germline CDR1 is SGDLS and CDR2 is YYNGEE. This CDR3 contains 14 residues. The ends were cut back, 4 bases at V and 0 bases at J, with 8 bases in the middle. The data were taken from a study of cytomegalovirus exposure and HLA in healthy donors. For the study at large: Unique TCRs numbering 75 million to 95 million, obtained from HLA-typed donors, made up an early data release.

Healthy bone marrow donors formed the donor group. This PCR relied on a set of 60 Vbeta primers and 13 Jbeta primers. The data were produced by immunoSEQ multiplex PCR, yet TCRdb's version contains in-frame clones alone and is incomplete. The data contain 95,000 to 150,000 clones, over 60% of them singletons. The chain couples TRBV9 to TRBJ1-5; no clear D. The sequencing sample was made of PBMCs. The receptor was derived from a human donor in good health. The CDR3 DNA is TGTGCCAGCAGCCGAGAGGGTAGCAATCAGCCCCAGCATTTT. Translated, it gives CASSREGSNQPQHF.